Below are 20 T cell receptor beta chains sequenced from a single sample in a study of T cell responses to AZD1222 COVID-19 vaccine. Only in-frame clones appear in the TCRdb table, and some are missing; sequencing was by immunoSEQ multiplex PCR. This table has roughly 120,000 clones, about 85% appearing once. The source material was peripheral blood, sampled 28 days after the second AZD1222 dose. The receptors shown here come from an adult who received the AZD1222 COVID-19 vaccine.

This clone was counted only a few times. This chain links TRBV4-1 with TRBJ1-5; D may be TRBD1 (6 bases). V lost 0 bases and J 5 bases, leaving 11 bases between the germline ends. CDR3 length: 15 residues. Germline V gene lookup returns CDR1 MGHRA and CDR2 YSYEKL. In DNA, the CDR3 is TGCGCCAGCAGCCAAGATTTGGGACACCATCAGCCCCAGCATTTT. The encoded protein is CASSQDLGHHQPQHF.

V gene TRBV28 combines with J gene TRBJ1-2; 7 positions agree with TRBD1. Germline trimming cut 5 bases from V and 6 bases from J; bases unmatched to any gene: 9. The CDR3 is made up of 14 amino acids. Germline V lookup: CDR1 MDHEN, CDR2 SYDVKM. CDR3 in amino acids: CASSSPDRRHGYTF. The CDR3 DNA follows: TGTGCCAGCAGTAGCCCGGACAGGCGGCATGGCTACACCTTC.

The chain combines TRBV4-3 with TRBJ2-1; the D gene is possibly TRBD2 (6 bases). The CDR3 totals 15 residues. In germline, CDR1 is LGHNA, CDR2 YSLEER. The ends were cut back, 1 base at V and 7 bases at J, with 14 bases in the middle. In DNA form, the CDR3 reads TGCGCCAGCAGCCAAGTCGGAGGGTCGGGTAATGAGCAGTTCTTC. The encoded protein is CASSQVGGSGNEQFF.

The rearrangement joins TRBV12-5 to TRBJ2-1; the match to TRBD2 covers 9 bases. V trimming: 2 bases; J trimming: 9 bases; junction bases outside the gene matches: 8. CDR1 is LGHNT, CDR2 FRNRAP, per germline. The CDR3 extends over 15 amino acids. CDR3 coding DNA: TGTGCTAGTGGTTTGCAGCGGGGGGCCGGGGTTGAGCAGTTCTTC. Translation gives CASGLQRGAGVEQFF.

This chain links TRBV5-1 with TRBJ2-7; 8 bases fit TRBD1. Germline V lookup: CDR1 SGHRS, CDR2 YFSETQ. The V segment lost 7 bases and the J segment 0 bases; nucleotides outside the gene matches: 3. The CDR3 contains 13 residues. This chain's CDR3 is CASGTGSSYEQYF. DNA for the CDR3: TGCGCCAGCGGGACAGGAAGCTCCTACGAGCAGTACTTC.

V and J are TRBV6-5 and TRBJ1-5; TRBD1 is a possible D gene (5 bases). Trimming removed 7 bases at V and 3 bases at J, with 16 bases between. Germline CDR1 is MNHEY and CDR2 is SVGAGI. The CDR3 is 15 residues long. The CDR3 region is CASNPRGGNNQPQHF. CDR3 DNA: TGTGCCAGCAACCCCCGGGGGGGAAACAATCAGCCCCAGCATTTT.

The V call is TRBV18, the J call TRBJ2-5; D may be TRBD2 (6 bases). This CDR3 is built from 15 residues. Germline V lookup: CDR1 KGHSH, CDR2 LQKENI. V lost 8 bases to trimming and J lost 1 base, with 17 bases between them. CDR3 bases: TGTGCCAGCCTGGCCATGGGGGGAAGCCAAGAGACCCAGTACTTC. Protein: CASLAMGGSQETQYF.

This clone is a singleton in its sample. The V gene is TRBV19, the J gene TRBJ1-2; D not certain. Trimming removed 5 bases from V and 3 bases from J, with 13 bases in between. The germline V gene has CDR1 LNHDA and CDR2 SQIVND (reference sequence). This CDR3 is built from 14 residues. CDR3 DNA sequence: TGTGCCAGTAGTCCCCCGGAATGGTACTATGGCTACACCTTC. It codes for CASSPPEWYYGYTF. The full variable domain, its missing parts supplied by reference TRBV19 and TRBJ1-2, is DGGITQSPKYLFRKEGQNVTLSCEQNLNHDAMYWYRQDPGQGLRLIYYSQIVNDFQKGDIAEGYSVSREKKESFPLTVTSAQKNPTAFYLCASSPPEWYYGYTFGSGTRLTVV.

The V and J genes are TRBV19 and TRBJ2-1; no clear D. In germline, CDR1 is LNHDA, CDR2 SQIVND (reference sequence). With 5 bases removed from V and 6 bases from J, the gap between germline ends came to 11 bases. This CDR3 region has 13 residues. The CDR3 region is CASSDLLSNEQFF. CDR3 in DNA: TGTGCCAGTAGTGACCTTCTAAGCAATGAGCAGTTCTTC.

The rearrangement uses TRBV30 and TRBJ1-5; no firm D call. Trimming stripped 2 bases from V and 6 bases from J, with 5 bases between. The CDR3 is 11 amino acids. CDR1 is GTSNPN, CDR2 SVGIG, per germline (reference sequence). The CDR3 DNA follows: TGTGCCTGGAGTCAACGTCAGCCCCAGCATTTT. Protein: CAWSQRQPQHF.

The J gene is TRBJ1-2, the V gene TRBV15; D might be TRBD1 (6 bases). Trimming cost V 0 bases and J 8 bases, with 10 bases left between them. CDR3 length equals 13 residues. Looked up from germline, CDR1 is LNHNV and CDR2 is YYDKDF (reference sequence). CDR3 residues: CATSRDPGEGYTF. The CDR3 bases are TGTGCCACCAGCAGAGATCCAGGGGAAGGCTACACCTTC.

The rearrangement uses TRBV10-2 and TRBJ1-4; the D is unclear. The CDR3 sequence is 14 residues long. The V gene lost 8 bases and the J gene lost 4 bases, with 14 bases spanning the gap. CDR1 WSHSY and CDR2 SAAADI come from the germline V gene. In DNA form, the CDR3 reads TGCGCCAGCTCGAAGACGGAATATAATGAAAAACTGTTTTTT. Encoded protein: CASSKTEYNEKLFF.

V usage is TRBV15 and J usage is TRBJ2-1, with 8 bases matching TRBD2. The germline CDR1 and CDR2 sequences are LNHNV and YYDKDF (reference sequence). The CDR3 runs to 15 residues. The J segment lost 4 bases and the V segment lost 1 base, leaving 3 bases of the junction unmatched. CDR3 DNA: TGTGCCACCAGCAGAGTAGCGGGGTCATACAATGAGCAGTTCTTC. It yields the protein CATSRVAGSYNEQFF. Using reference TRBV15 and TRBJ2-1 for the parts outside the CDR3, the full variable domain is DAMVIQNPRYQVTQFGKPVTLSCSQTLNHNVMYWYQQKSSQAPKLLFHYYDKDFNNEADTPDNFQSRRPNTSFCFLDIRSPGLGDTAMYLCATSRVAGSYNEQFFGPGTRLTVL.

The CDR3 DNA follows: TGTGCCTGGAGGGCGACAGGGGCTGTTGAAAAACTGTTTTTT. Protein: CAWRATGAVEKLFF. The J gene is TRBJ1-4, the V gene TRBV30; 8 bases map to TRBD1. Germline V gene data show CDR1 as GTSNPN and CDR2 as SVGIG (reference sequence). The CDR3 has 14 residues. V was pared by 3 bases and J by 7 bases, with 7 bases of the junction left unmatched.

This clone has only one observation. V gene TRBV19 combines with J gene TRBJ1-6; unclear D gene. Per germline, CDR1 LNHDA and CDR2 SQIVND (reference sequence). The CDR3 is made up of 17 amino acids. Trimming cost V 7 bases and J 0 bases, with 16 bases left between them. In nucleotides, the CDR3 is TGTGCCAGTAAAAGGACGGGGAAGAGCTCCTATAATTCACCCCTCCACTTT. It specifies CASKRTGKSSYNSPLHF.

This chain connects TRBV6-2 or TRBV6-3 to TRBJ1-4; D may be TRBD1 (5 bases). This CDR3 spans 14 amino acids. V was trimmed by 4 bases and J by 8 bases, leaving 14 bases between them. CDR1 is MNHEY, CDR2 SVGEGT, per germline. The CDR3, as DNA: TGTGCCAGCAGTTTTTCAGGGATTCGAGAAAAACTGTTTTTT. This encodes CASSFSGIREKLFF.

This chain joins TRBV3-1 (or the pseudogene TRBV3-2) and TRBJ2-2; D uncertain. Looked up from germline, CDR1 is LGHDT and CDR2 is YNNKEL (reference sequence). V lost 5 bases and J lost 8, with 15 bases in between. This CDR3 has 14 amino acids. As DNA, the CDR3 is TGTGCCAGCAGCTCCTCGGTGTCTTGGGGGGAGCTGTTTTTT. It yields the protein CASSSSVSWGELFF.

V is TRBV27 and J is TRBJ2-1; perhaps TRBD1 as D (7 bases). This CDR3 region has 13 residues. Trimming removed 6 bases from V and 6 bases from J, with 12 bases in between. The germline V gene encodes CDR1 MNHEY and CDR2 SMNVEV (reference sequence). The CDR3 here is CASRTGRLNEQFF. The CDR3 region has the DNA TGTGCCAGCAGGACAGGGAGGCTCAATGAGCAGTTCTTC.

The chain carries TRBV3-1 (or the pseudogene TRBV3-2) and TRBJ1-5; D is possibly TRBD1 (5 bases). Trimming removed 5 bases at V and 5 bases at J, with 13 bases between. The CDR3 sequence is 14 residues long. CDR1 LGHDT and CDR2 YNNKEL come from the germline V gene (reference sequence). In DNA, the CDR3 is TGTGCCAGCAGCGCTTCGGGAGGGGATCAGCCCCAGCATTTT. Its protein product is CASSASGGDQPQHF.

CDR3 sequence reads: CASSLWGRGASTDTQYF. For the CDR3, the DNA is TGTGCCAGCAGTTTATGGGGGCGGGGGGCTAGCACAGATACGCAGTATTTT. The chain carries TRBV27 and TRBJ2-3; 8 bases match TRBD2. This CDR3 is 17 amino acids long. With 1 base clipped from V and 0 bases from J, the junction kept 6 bases outside the gene matches. The germline CDR1 and CDR2 sequences are MNHEY and SMNVEV (reference sequence).